This entry is about one TCR beta chain. This entry is derived from a study of blood T cell repertoires in COVID-19. The protocol was immunoSEQ multiplex PCR, while the TCRdb copy is restricted to in-frame clones and leaves out a portion. The table records 190,000 or so clones, roughly 84% of them present only once. Participants' own reports of clinical history determined their cohort assignment. Germline values: CDR1 GTSNPN, CDR2 SVGIG (reference sequence). The V gene end was trimmed by 3 bases and the J gene end by 7 bases; junction bases not matched to a gene: 15. The CDR3 is 17 amino acids. The specimen sequenced was PBMCs or T cells enriched from blood (not recorded which). The J gene is TRBJ2-5, the V gene TRBV30; TRBD2 matches at 12 bases. This receptor was obtained from a man aged 35-49 years who had recovered from COVID-19. CDR3 in DNA: TGTGCCTGGAGCATACCTAGCGGGGGGGAACGGTTTCGGACCCAGTACTTC. It translates to CAWSIPSGGERFRTQYF.